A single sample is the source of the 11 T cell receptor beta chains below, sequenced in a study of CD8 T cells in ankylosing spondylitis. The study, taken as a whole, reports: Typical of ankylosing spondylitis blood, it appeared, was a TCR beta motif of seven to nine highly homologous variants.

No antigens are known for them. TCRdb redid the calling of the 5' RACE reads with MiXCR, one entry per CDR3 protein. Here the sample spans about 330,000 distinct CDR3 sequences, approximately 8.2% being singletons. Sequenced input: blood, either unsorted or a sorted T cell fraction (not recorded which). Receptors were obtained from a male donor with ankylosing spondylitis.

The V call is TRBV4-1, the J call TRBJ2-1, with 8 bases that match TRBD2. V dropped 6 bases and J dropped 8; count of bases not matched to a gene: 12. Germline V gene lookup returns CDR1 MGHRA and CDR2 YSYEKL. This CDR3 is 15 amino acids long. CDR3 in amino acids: CASRYLAGLWYEQFF. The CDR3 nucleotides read TGCGCCAGCAGATACCTAGCGGGCCTCTGGTATGAGCAGTTCTTC.

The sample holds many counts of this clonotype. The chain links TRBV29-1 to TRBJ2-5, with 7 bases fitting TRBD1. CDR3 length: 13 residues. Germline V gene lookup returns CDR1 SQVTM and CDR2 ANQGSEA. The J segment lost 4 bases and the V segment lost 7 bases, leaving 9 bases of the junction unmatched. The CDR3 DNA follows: TGCAGCGCCCAGACAGGGCTGGGAGAGACCCAGTACTTC. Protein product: CSAQTGLGETQYF.

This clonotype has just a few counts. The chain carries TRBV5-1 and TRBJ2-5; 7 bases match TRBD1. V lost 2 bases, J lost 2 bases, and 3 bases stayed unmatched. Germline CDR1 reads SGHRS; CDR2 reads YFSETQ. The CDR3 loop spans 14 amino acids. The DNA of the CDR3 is TGCGCCAGCAGCTTACAGGGGCGTCAAGAGACCCAGTACTTC. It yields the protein CASSLQGRQETQYF.

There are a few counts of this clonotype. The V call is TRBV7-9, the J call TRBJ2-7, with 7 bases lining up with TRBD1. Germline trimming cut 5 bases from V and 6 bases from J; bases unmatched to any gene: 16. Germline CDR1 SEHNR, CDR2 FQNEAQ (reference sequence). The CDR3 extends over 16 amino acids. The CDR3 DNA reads TGTGCCAGCAGCCGGAGCAATGACAGGGCACACGGCGAGCAGTACTTC. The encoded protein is CASSRSNDRAHGEQYF.

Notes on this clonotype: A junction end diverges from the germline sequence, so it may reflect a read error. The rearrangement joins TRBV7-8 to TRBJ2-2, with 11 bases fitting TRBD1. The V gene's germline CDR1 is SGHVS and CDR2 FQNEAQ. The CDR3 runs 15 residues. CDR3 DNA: TGTGCCAGCAGCTTAGGGACAGGGGGCACCAGGGAGCTGTTTTTT. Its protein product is CASSLGTGGTRELFF. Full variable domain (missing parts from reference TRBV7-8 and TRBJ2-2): GAGVSQSPRYKVAKRGQDVALRCDPISGHVSLFWYQQALGQGPEFLTYFQNEAQLDKSGLPSDRFFAERPEGSVSTLKIQRTQQEDSAVYLCASSLGTGGTRELFFGEGSRLTVL.

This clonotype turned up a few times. CDR3 bases: TGCAGCGTTTCCCGGGGACAGGGCTCCTACGAGCAGTACTTC. The encoded protein is CSVSRGQGSYEQYF. The chain links TRBV29-1 to TRBJ2-7; 9 nucleotides line up with TRBD1. The germline V gene has CDR1 SQVTM and CDR2 ANQGSEA. This CDR3 has 14 amino acids. V was clipped by 5 bases and J by 0 bases; unmatched bases: 5.

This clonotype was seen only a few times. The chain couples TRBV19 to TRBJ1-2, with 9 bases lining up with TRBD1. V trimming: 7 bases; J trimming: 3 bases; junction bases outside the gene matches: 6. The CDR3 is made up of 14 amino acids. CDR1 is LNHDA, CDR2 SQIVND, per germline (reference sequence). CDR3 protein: CASTPQGAYYGYTF. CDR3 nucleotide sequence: TGTGCCAGTACCCCACAGGGGGCCTACTATGGCTACACCTTC.

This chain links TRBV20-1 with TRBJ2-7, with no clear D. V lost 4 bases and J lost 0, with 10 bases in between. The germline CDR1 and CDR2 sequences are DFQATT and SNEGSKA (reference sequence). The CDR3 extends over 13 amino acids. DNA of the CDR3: TGCAGTGCTATCCACGGGTTCTCCTACGAGCAGTACTTC. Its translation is CSAIHGFSYEQYF.

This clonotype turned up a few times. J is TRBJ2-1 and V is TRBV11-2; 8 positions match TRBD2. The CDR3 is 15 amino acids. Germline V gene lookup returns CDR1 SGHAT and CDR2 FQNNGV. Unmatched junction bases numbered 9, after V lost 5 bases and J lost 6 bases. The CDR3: CASSQEAGVGNEQFF. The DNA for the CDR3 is TGTGCCAGCAGCCAAGAAGCGGGAGTCGGCAATGAGCAGTTCTTC. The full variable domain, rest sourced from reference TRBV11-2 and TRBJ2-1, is EAGVAQSPRYKIIEKRQSVAFWCNPISGHATLYWYQQILGQGPKLLIQFQNNGVVDDSQLPKDRFSAERLKGVDSTLKIQPAKLEDSAVYLCASSQEAGVGNEQFFGPGTRLTVL.

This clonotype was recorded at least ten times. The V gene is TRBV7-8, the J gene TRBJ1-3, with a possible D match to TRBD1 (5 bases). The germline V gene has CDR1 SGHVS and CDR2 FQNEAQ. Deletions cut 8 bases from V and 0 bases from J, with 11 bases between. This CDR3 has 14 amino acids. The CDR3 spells CASRDRISGNTIYF. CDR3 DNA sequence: TGTGCCAGCCGGGACCGGATCTCTGGAAACACCATATATTTT.

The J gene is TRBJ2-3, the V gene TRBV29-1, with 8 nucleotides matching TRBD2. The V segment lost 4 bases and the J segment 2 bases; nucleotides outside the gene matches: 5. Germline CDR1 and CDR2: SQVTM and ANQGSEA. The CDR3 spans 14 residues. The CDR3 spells CSVGSGSVTDTQYF. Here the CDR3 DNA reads TGCAGCGTTGGAAGCGGGAGCGTCACAGATACGCAGTATTTT.